These T cell receptor beta chains were read from a single sample in a study of blood T cell repertoires in COVID-19. The repertoire was sequenced with immunoSEQ multiplex PCR; TCRdb's copy has only in-frame clones and lacks some. Of hundreds of thousands of clones in the sample, about 89% were seen once. Sequenced input: PBMCs or T cells enriched from blood (not recorded which). These receptors came from a man aged 55 to 69 who had recovered from COVID-19. The CDR3 runs from the conserved cysteine through the conserved F or W. The order of the fields is J gene, V gene, CDR3 protein.

J: TRBJ2-5
V: TRBV5-1
CDR3: CASSPGLVPQETQYF

J: TRBJ2-2
V: TRBV6-5
CDR3: CASSLTSEYTGELFF

J: TRBJ2-3
V: TRBV19
CDR3: CASTENINTDTQYF

J: TRBJ2-1
V: TRBV24-1
CDR3: CATSDLAGGSPYNEQFF

J: TRBJ1-5
V: TRBV24-1
CDR3: CATSDIDSNQPQHF

J: TRBJ2-1
V: TRBV3-1/TRBV3-2
CDR3: CASRLEGVYEQFF

J: TRBJ1-4
V: TRBV28
CDR3: CASRPRTGYGNEKLFF

J: TRBJ2-3
V: TRBV15
CDR3: CATSRPGAGRENTQYF

J: TRBJ1-2
V: TRBV5-1
CDR3: CASSLGQGIHYGYTF

J: TRBJ2-7
V: TRBV5-4
CDR3: CASRRDQGADEQYF

J: TRBJ1-1
V: TRBV5-1
CDR3: CASSSQTVSTEAFF

J: TRBJ1-2
V: TRBV30
CDR3: CALADRSNYGYTF

J: TRBJ2-2
V: TRBV24-1
CDR3: CATSDLAYRGGELFF

J: TRBJ2-1
V: TRBV19
CDR3: CASSSTSRRGKEQFF

J: TRBJ1-1
V: TRBV9
CDR3: CASSSGQGAGGRAFF

J: TRBJ2-1
V: TRBV24-1
CDR3: CATSPLSGDRYNEQFF

J: TRBJ1-2
V: TRBV27
CDR3: CASSLVGQIPSF

J: TRBJ1-5
V: TRBV20-1
CDR3: CSASVGQGGHQPQHF

J: TRBJ1-2
V: TRBV28
CDR3: CASRPPQGSYTF

J: TRBJ2-1
V: TRBV23-1
CDR3: CASSPRTSASSYNEQFF

J: TRBJ2-7
V: TRBV15
CDR3: CATSDRTSHEQYF

J: TRBJ2-3
V: TRBV13
CDR3: CASSRDRGLGNTQYF

J: TRBJ1-6
V: TRBV25-1
CDR3: CASSPGGTKGSPLHF

J: TRBJ2-1
V: TRBV19
CDR3: CASSIVTSGFNEQFF

J: TRBJ2-7
V: TRBV28
CDR3: CASSFMPGTTRGVEQYF

J: TRBJ2-5
V: TRBV5-1
CDR3: CASSYGGQEETQYF

J: TRBJ1-4
V: TRBV4-2
CDR3: CASSPRLGTPREKLFF

J: TRBJ2-5
V: TRBV18
CDR3: CASSPEDRVFWETQYF

J: TRBJ2-5
V: TRBV7-6
CDR3: CASSLGLGGAGGGETQYF

J: TRBJ1-5
V: TRBV5-8
CDR3: CASSFGGSNQPQHF

J: TRBJ1-5
V: TRBV28
CDR3: CASSLLGRGLAQPQHF

J: TRBJ1-4
V: TRBV11-2
CDR3: CASSLGQLATNEKLFF

J: TRBJ1-2
V: TRBV28
CDR3: CATMTVNYGYTF

J: TRBJ1-2
V: TRBV5-1
CDR3: CASSGGTDYGYTF

J: TRBJ2-7
V: TRBV28
CDR3: CASRITSGRAYEQYF

J: TRBJ1-2
V: TRBV6-2/TRBV6-3
CDR3: CASSYGGVVGYTF

J: TRBJ1-5
V: TRBV19
CDR3: CASSSGDRGNQPQHF

J: TRBJ1-2
V: TRBV28
CDR3: CASSSPAGTGVGYGYTF

J: TRBJ2-7
V: TRBV5-1
CDR3: CASTGGGTGGPYEQYF

J: TRBJ2-2
V: TRBV28
CDR3: CASTLGLAGVLGELFF

J: TRBJ2-7
V: TRBV11-1
CDR3: CASSLVPGSYEQYF

J: TRBJ2-7
V: TRBV30
CDR3: CAWSVRGLEQYF

J: TRBJ1-2
V: TRBV5-1
CDR3: CASSFVDRGTYGYTF

J: TRBJ1-6
V: TRBV6-2/TRBV6-3
CDR3: CASSPWRNNSPLHF

J: TRBJ2-1
V: TRBV5-4
CDR3: CASSLGSSTYNEQFF

J: TRBJ2-7
V: TRBV11-2
CDR3: CASSSREQTATSYEQYF